Listed below are T cell receptor beta chains from one sample, sequenced in a study of OX40 agonist ivuxolimab in advanced cancers. Profiled with immunoSEQ multiplex PCR; TCRdb holds only in-frame clones, not every one. The sample has about 100,000 clones, around 89% seen once. Sequenced material: CD4+ or CD8+ T cells sorted from blood, taken in a trial of the OX40 agonist ivuxolimab. Every receptor here comes from an adult with an advanced solid tumor such as melanoma, head and neck, liver or kidney cancer. The CDR3 runs from the conserved cysteine through the conserved F or W. Each record gives: J gene, D gene, V gene, clone size, CDR3 DNA, CDR3 protein. The D gene is left open where the match is weak. Clone size is not always given. Where it is, it says once, few, many or a class for expanded clones.

j_gene: TRBJ1-4
d_gene: -
v_gene: TRBV6-6
abundance: -
CDR3nt: TGTGCCAGCAGGAAACAGGCAAACAATGAAAAACTGTTTTTT
CDR3aa: CASRKQANNEKLFF

j_gene: TRBJ2-3
d_gene: TRBD1
v_gene: TRBV4-1
abundance: -
CDR3nt: TGCGCCAGCAGCCAGCTTGGGACAGGGGAAAGCACAGATACGCAGTATTTT
CDR3aa: CASSQLGTGESTDTQYF

j_gene: TRBJ2-4
d_gene: TRBD1
v_gene: TRBV7-8
abundance: -
CDR3nt: TGTGCCAGCAGCTCCAGACAGGGGTTACTAGCCAAAAACATTCAGTACTTC
CDR3aa: CASSSRQGLLAKNIQYF

j_gene: TRBJ2-7
d_gene: -
v_gene: TRBV20-1
abundance: -
CDR3nt: TGCAGTGCTAGATTCAACGAGCAGTACTTC
CDR3aa: CSARFNEQYF

j_gene: TRBJ2-1
d_gene: -
v_gene: TRBV6-6
abundance: -
CDR3nt: TGTGCCAGCAGCCGCCAGGATGAGCAGTTCTTC
CDR3aa: CASSRQDEQFF

j_gene: TRBJ1-6
d_gene: -
v_gene: TRBV6-1
abundance: -
CDR3nt: TGTGCCAGCACGGGTGGGGACCGATACAGGTCACCCCTCCACTTT
CDR3aa: CASTGGDRYRSPLHF

j_gene: TRBJ1-5
d_gene: -
v_gene: TRBV19
abundance: -
CDR3nt: TGTGCCATCGACGGGGGCAGGGATCAGCCCCAGCATTTT
CDR3aa: CAIDGGRDQPQHF

j_gene: TRBJ1-2
d_gene: TRBD1
v_gene: TRBV5-6
abundance: -
CDR3nt: TGTGCCAGCAGCCCCCGGACAGGGAGGGTCGCCTATGGCTACACCTTC
CDR3aa: CASSPRTGRVAYGYTF

j_gene: TRBJ2-2
d_gene: -
v_gene: TRBV28
abundance: -
CDR3nt: TGTGCCAGCAGTTTCAGGCCGCGCGGGGAGCTGTTTTTT
CDR3aa: CASSFRPRGELFF

j_gene: TRBJ2-5
d_gene: TRBD2
v_gene: TRBV7-9
abundance: -
CDR3nt: TGTGCCAGCAGCCTAAGTGGACTAGCCCAAGAGACCCAGTACTTC
CDR3aa: CASSLSGLAQETQYF

j_gene: TRBJ1-1
d_gene: -
v_gene: TRBV6-1
abundance: -
CDR3nt: TGTGCCAGCAGTGCAGGGGTAGGCACTGAAGCTTTCTTT
CDR3aa: CASSAGVGTEAFF

j_gene: TRBJ1-2
d_gene: TRBD1
v_gene: TRBV29-1
abundance: -
CDR3nt: TGCAGCGTTGAAGGTCAGGGGGCTCGCTACACCTTC
CDR3aa: CSVEGQGARYTF

j_gene: TRBJ2-1
d_gene: TRBD1
v_gene: TRBV14
abundance: -
CDR3nt: TGTGCCAGCAGCCAAAGGGACAGGGTTGGGAATGAGCAGTTCTTC
CDR3aa: CASSQRDRVGNEQFF

j_gene: TRBJ1-5
d_gene: -
v_gene: TRBV6-1
abundance: -
CDR3nt: TGTGCCAGCAGTGACAGGGTCGGGCAGCCCCAGCATTTT
CDR3aa: CASSDRVGQPQHF

j_gene: TRBJ2-1
d_gene: -
v_gene: TRBV14
abundance: -
CDR3nt: TGTGCCAGCAGCCAAGAAGCGGCGGGCGCGCTTCTCAATGAGCAGTTCTTC
CDR3aa: CASSQEAAGALLNEQFF

j_gene: TRBJ1-1
d_gene: -
v_gene: TRBV10-2
abundance: -
CDR3nt: TGCGCCAGCTCCAGCGGCGGGGGTATGAACACTGAAGCTTTCTTT
CDR3aa: CASSSGGGMNTEAFF

j_gene: TRBJ1-5
d_gene: -
v_gene: TRBV21-1
abundance: -
CDR3nt: TGTGCCAGCACCCTAGATGCGCGGGTCAATCAGCCCCAGCATTTT
CDR3aa: CASTLDARVNQPQHF

j_gene: TRBJ1-1
d_gene: -
v_gene: TRBV18
abundance: -
CDR3nt: TGTGCCAGCTCACCACCGGGGTCGCCTGGGGGAGCTTTCTTT
CDR3aa: CASSPPGSPGGAFF

j_gene: TRBJ1-1
d_gene: -
v_gene: TRBV6-5
abundance: -
CDR3nt: TGTGCCAGCAGTTACTTTCTTCACACTGAAGCTTTCTTT
CDR3aa: CASSYFLHTEAFF

j_gene: TRBJ2-3
d_gene: TRBD2
v_gene: TRBV7-8
abundance: -
CDR3nt: TGTGCCAGCAGCTTAGTGGGACTAGCGGGAGGGCCCCCCGATACGCAGTATTTT
CDR3aa: CASSLVGLAGGPPDTQYF

j_gene: TRBJ2-3
d_gene: TRBD1
v_gene: TRBV5-1
abundance: -
CDR3nt: TGCGCCAGCAGCTTGGCCGACAGGGGAAGCACAGATACGCAGTATTTT
CDR3aa: CASSLADRGSTDTQYF

j_gene: TRBJ1-4
d_gene: TRBD1
v_gene: TRBV25-1
abundance: -
CDR3nt: TGTGCCAGCAGTGCGCTCAGGGGGAGAGGTGAAAAACTGTTTTTT
CDR3aa: CASSALRGRGEKLFF

j_gene: TRBJ2-7
d_gene: -
v_gene: TRBV6-6
abundance: -
CDR3nt: TGTGCCAGCAGTTACGAAGTCTCGGACGTATACGAGCAGTACTTC
CDR3aa: CASSYEVSDVYEQYF

j_gene: TRBJ2-1
d_gene: -
v_gene: TRBV10-3
abundance: -
CDR3nt: TGTGCCATCAGTGTAGACACCTGGGATGAGCAGTTCTTC
CDR3aa: CAISVDTWDEQFF

j_gene: TRBJ2-3
d_gene: TRBD2
v_gene: TRBV30
abundance: -
CDR3nt: TGTGCTTTCCGCCCCGTACTAGCGGCGGGGACAGATACGCAGTATTTT
CDR3aa: CAFRPVLAAGTDTQYF

j_gene: TRBJ2-4
d_gene: -
v_gene: TRBV29-1
abundance: -
CDR3nt: TGCAGCGTTGTGTTTGGTCAGAGAATTCAGTACTTC
CDR3aa: CSVVFGQRIQYF

j_gene: TRBJ2-1
d_gene: -
v_gene: TRBV28
abundance: -
CDR3nt: TGTGCCAGCAATAAAAATAGAATGAACCCCTACAATGAGCAGTTCTTC
CDR3aa: CASNKNRMNPYNEQFF

j_gene: TRBJ1-1
d_gene: -
v_gene: TRBV6-5
abundance: few
CDR3nt: TGTGCCAGCAGTTACTCCGGGAAAGCTTTCTTT
CDR3aa: CASSYSGKAFF

j_gene: TRBJ2-1
d_gene: TRBD1
v_gene: TRBV5-1
abundance: -
CDR3nt: TGCGCCAGCAGCCCGACAGGGGCGGCCTACAATGAGCAGTTCTTC
CDR3aa: CASSPTGAAYNEQFF

j_gene: TRBJ1-2
d_gene: -
v_gene: TRBV30
abundance: -
CDR3nt: TGTGCCTGGGGGGCATCATCCTATGGCTACACCTTC
CDR3aa: CAWGASSYGYTF

j_gene: TRBJ1-5
d_gene: TRBD1
v_gene: TRBV6-1
abundance: -
CDR3nt: TGTGCCAGCAGACACAGGGGGCGCGATCAGCCCCAGCATTTT
CDR3aa: CASRHRGRDQPQHF

j_gene: TRBJ2-5
d_gene: -
v_gene: TRBV6-5
abundance: -
CDR3nt: TGTGCCAGCAGTCCGGGCTCGGGGAGGGAGACCCAGTACTTC
CDR3aa: CASSPGSGRETQYF

j_gene: TRBJ2-1
d_gene: TRBD2
v_gene: TRBV6-1
abundance: -
CDR3nt: TGTGCCAGCAGTGTACTAGCGGGAGCGTTATATGAGCAGTTCTTC
CDR3aa: CASSVLAGALYEQFF

j_gene: TRBJ1-1
d_gene: TRBD1
v_gene: TRBV10-3
abundance: few
CDR3nt: TGTGCCATCAGTGACAGGGACAGAGGGAACACTGAAGCTTTCTTT
CDR3aa: CAISDRDRGNTEAFF

j_gene: TRBJ2-7
d_gene: -
v_gene: TRBV6-1
abundance: once
CDR3nt: TGTGCCAGCAGTGAAGCCGGGCAAATCTACGAGCAGTACTTC
CDR3aa: CASSEAGQIYEQYF

j_gene: TRBJ2-7
d_gene: TRBD1
v_gene: TRBV6-6
abundance: -
CDR3nt: TGTGCCAGCAGTTACTCCGGGACAGTATCCTACGAGCAGTACTTC
CDR3aa: CASSYSGTVSYEQYF

j_gene: TRBJ2-3
d_gene: TRBD2
v_gene: TRBV28
abundance: -
CDR3nt: TGTGCCAGCAACCTACTAGCGGGCGGCACAGATACGCAGTATTTT
CDR3aa: CASNLLAGGTDTQYF

j_gene: TRBJ1-5
d_gene: -
v_gene: TRBV7-8
abundance: -
CDR3nt: TGTGCCAGCAGCTTAGCTGACAAACAGCCCCAGCATTTT
CDR3aa: CASSLADKQPQHF

j_gene: TRBJ1-6
d_gene: -
v_gene: TRBV5-4
abundance: -
CDR3nt: TGTGCCAGCAGCCTGGGGGAATCCAGAAGCCTCCTCCACTTT
CDR3aa: CASSLGESRSLLHF

j_gene: TRBJ1-3
d_gene: -
v_gene: TRBV19
abundance: -
CDR3nt: TGTGCCAGTAGTATAATCGGAGGTTCCTCTGGAAACACCATATATTTT
CDR3aa: CASSIIGGSSGNTIYF

j_gene: TRBJ1-3
d_gene: -
v_gene: TRBV19
abundance: -
CDR3nt: TGTGCCAGTAGTTCTGGAGCCTCTGGAAACACCATATATTTT
CDR3aa: CASSSGASGNTIYF

j_gene: TRBJ1-1
d_gene: -
v_gene: TRBV27
abundance: few
CDR3nt: TGTGCCAGCAGTCGTACCCGGGACGGTGAAGCTTTCTTT
CDR3aa: CASSRTRDGEAFF

j_gene: TRBJ1-2
d_gene: TRBD1
v_gene: TRBV19
abundance: -
CDR3nt: TGTGCCAGTAGTACCTCGGACAGGGCTTTTGGCTACACCTTC
CDR3aa: CASSTSDRAFGYTF

j_gene: TRBJ2-5
d_gene: -
v_gene: TRBV5-4
abundance: -
CDR3nt: TGTGCCAGCAGCCGGGGGGCAGGGGGCCGTCAAGAGACCCAGTACTTC
CDR3aa: CASSRGAGGRQETQYF

j_gene: TRBJ2-7
d_gene: TRBD1
v_gene: TRBV6-5
abundance: -
CDR3nt: TGTGCCAGCAGTCTAGGGACAGGAGCCCTCTACGAGCAGTACTTC
CDR3aa: CASSLGTGALYEQYF

j_gene: TRBJ2-2
d_gene: -
v_gene: TRBV30
abundance: -
CDR3nt: TGTGCCTGGAGTGTTGGGGGGGAGGGGGACACCGGGGAGCTGTTTTTT
CDR3aa: CAWSVGGEGDTGELFF

j_gene: TRBJ2-2
d_gene: -
v_gene: TRBV2
abundance: -
CDR3nt: TGTGCCAGCAAAAGAGAGAACACCGGGGAGCTGTTTTTT
CDR3aa: CASKRENTGELFF

j_gene: TRBJ1-1
d_gene: TRBD1
v_gene: TRBV19
abundance: few
CDR3nt: TGTGCCAGTAGTATACAGGGGGCAAGGACTGAAGCTTTCTTT
CDR3aa: CASSIQGARTEAFF

j_gene: TRBJ1-2
d_gene: -
v_gene: TRBV29-1
abundance: -
CDR3nt: TGCAGCGCCCCGGGGCAGGGGAGTAACTATGGCTACACCTTC
CDR3aa: CSAPGQGSNYGYTF

j_gene: TRBJ2-1
d_gene: TRBD2
v_gene: TRBV28
abundance: -
CDR3nt: TGTGCCAGCAGGGAAGAGTGGGGGGGACCACGCGACAATGAGCAGTTCTTC
CDR3aa: CASREEWGGPRDNEQFF

j_gene: TRBJ2-2
d_gene: TRBD1
v_gene: TRBV19
abundance: -
CDR3nt: TGTGCCAGTAGTAACGGGTGGGACAGCGCGAACACCGGGGAGCTGTTTTTT
CDR3aa: CASSNGWDSANTGELFF

j_gene: TRBJ1-1
d_gene: -
v_gene: TRBV7-8
abundance: -
CDR3nt: TGTGCCAGCAGCTTGGGTCGGATCTCTGAAGCTTTCTTT
CDR3aa: CASSLGRISEAFF

j_gene: TRBJ2-1
d_gene: -
v_gene: TRBV6-5
abundance: -
CDR3nt: TGTGCCAGCAGTTCGGCACAGGGACCCAATGAGCAGTTCTTC
CDR3aa: CASSSAQGPNEQFF